This record covers a single TCR beta chain. Antigen unknown. This sample was included in a study of T cell responses to AZD1222 COVID-19 vaccine. Findings of the study overall: Donors were mostly white British, more females; clonal diversity possibly underestimated. Baseline testing showed seropositivity in only a handful of AZD1222 recipients. Across the whole spike, CD4 TCRs peaked at regions 160-218 and 743-854.

Measured with immunoSEQ multiplex PCR; TCRdb has only the in-frame clones, and not every one. Here the sample spans more than 150,000 clones, 90% to 95% being singletons. Germline CDR1 SEHNR, CDR2 FQNEAQ (reference sequence). The V end was cut by 0 bases, the J end by 6 bases, with 11 bases between. The length of the CDR3 is 15 residues. Sequenced material: peripheral blood, taken 28 days after the second AZD1222 dose. This receptor was obtained from an adult who received the AZD1222 COVID-19 vaccine. The gene calls are TRBV7-9 and TRBJ2-2; possibly TRBD1 for D (6 bases). The CDR3 loop reads CASSLAGGNPGELFF. DNA for the CDR3: TGTGCCAGCAGCTTAGCAGGGGGAAACCCCGGGGAGCTGTTTTTT.